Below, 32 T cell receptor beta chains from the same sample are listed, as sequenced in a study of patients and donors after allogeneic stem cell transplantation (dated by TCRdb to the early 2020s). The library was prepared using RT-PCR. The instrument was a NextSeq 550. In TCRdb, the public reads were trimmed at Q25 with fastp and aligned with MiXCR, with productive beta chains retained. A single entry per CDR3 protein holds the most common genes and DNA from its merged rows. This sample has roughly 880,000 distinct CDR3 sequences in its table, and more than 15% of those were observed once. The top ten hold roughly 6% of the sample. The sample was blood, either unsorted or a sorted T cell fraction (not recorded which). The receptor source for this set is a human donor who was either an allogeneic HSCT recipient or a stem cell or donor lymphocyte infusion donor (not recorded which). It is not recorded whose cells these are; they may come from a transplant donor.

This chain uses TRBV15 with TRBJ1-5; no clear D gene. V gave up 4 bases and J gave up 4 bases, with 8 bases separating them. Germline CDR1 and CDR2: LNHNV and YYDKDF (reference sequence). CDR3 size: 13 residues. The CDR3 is CATSTGLNQPQHF. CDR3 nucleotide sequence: TGTGCCACCAGCACTGGATTGAATCAGCCCCAGCATTTT.

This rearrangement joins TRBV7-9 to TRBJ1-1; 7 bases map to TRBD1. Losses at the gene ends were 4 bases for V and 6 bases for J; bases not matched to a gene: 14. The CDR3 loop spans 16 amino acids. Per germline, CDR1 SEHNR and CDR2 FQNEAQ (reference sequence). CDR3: CASSSFRDRPLPEAFF. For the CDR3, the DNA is TGTGCCAGCAGCTCTTTCCGGGACAGACCCCTACCTGAAGCTTTCTTT.

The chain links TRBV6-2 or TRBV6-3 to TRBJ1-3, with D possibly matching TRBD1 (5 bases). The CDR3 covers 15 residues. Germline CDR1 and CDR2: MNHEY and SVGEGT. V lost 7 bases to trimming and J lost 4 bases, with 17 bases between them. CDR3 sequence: CASIPGRSRGNTIYF. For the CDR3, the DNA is TGTGCCAGCATTCCGGGACGTTCCCGGGGAAACACCATATATTTT.

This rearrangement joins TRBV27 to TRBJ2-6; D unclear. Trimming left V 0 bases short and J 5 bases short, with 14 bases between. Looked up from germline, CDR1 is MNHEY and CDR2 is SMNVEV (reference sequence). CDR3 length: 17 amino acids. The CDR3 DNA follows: TGTGCCAGCAGTTTATCAAGCCCCACTCGATGGGCCAACGTCCTGACTTTC. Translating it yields CASSLSSPTRWANVLTF.

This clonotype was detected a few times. The CDR3, as DNA: TGTGCCAGCAGTCCCTACGTAGGGATCAATGAGCAGTTCTTC. Its protein product is CASSPYVGINEQFF. This chain joins TRBV2 and TRBJ2-1; D not certain. The CDR3 has 14 amino acids. V gave up 5 bases and J gave up 6 bases, with 14 bases separating them. Germline-derived CDR1 and CDR2 are SNHLY and FYNNEI.

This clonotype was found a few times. The CDR3: CASSGEGLDEQYF. The CDR3 coding sequence is TGCGCCAGCAGTGGGGAGGGATTGGACGAGCAGTACTTC. The chain employs TRBV5-1 and TRBJ2-7; 7 bases align to TRBD2. The germline CDR1 and CDR2 sequences are SGHRS and YFSETQ. The CDR3 is 13 residues long. Unmatched junction bases numbered 7, after V lost 5 bases and J lost 5 bases.

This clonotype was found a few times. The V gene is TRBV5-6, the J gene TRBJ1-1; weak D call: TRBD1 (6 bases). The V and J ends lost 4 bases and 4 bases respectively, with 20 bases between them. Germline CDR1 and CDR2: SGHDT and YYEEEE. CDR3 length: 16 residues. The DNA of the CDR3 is TGTGCCAGCAGCCAATTAGGGGGGCAGAGGAGCACTGAAGCTTTCTTT. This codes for CASSQLGGQRSTEAFF.

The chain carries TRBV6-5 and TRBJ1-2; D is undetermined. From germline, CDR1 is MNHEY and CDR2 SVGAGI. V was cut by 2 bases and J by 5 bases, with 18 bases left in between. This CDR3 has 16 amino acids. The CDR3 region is CASSYVVLLGLYGYTF. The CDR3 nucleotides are TGTGCCAGCAGTTACGTTGTCCTACTAGGGCTTTATGGCTACACCTTC.

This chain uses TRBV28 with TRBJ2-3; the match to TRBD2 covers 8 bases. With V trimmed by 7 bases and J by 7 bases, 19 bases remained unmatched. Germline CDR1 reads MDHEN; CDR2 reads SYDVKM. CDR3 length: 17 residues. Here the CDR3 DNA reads TGTGCCAGCAACTCACCCGGCCCGGGGGGGACGACAAATACGCAGTATTTT. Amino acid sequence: CASNSPGPGGTTNTQYF.

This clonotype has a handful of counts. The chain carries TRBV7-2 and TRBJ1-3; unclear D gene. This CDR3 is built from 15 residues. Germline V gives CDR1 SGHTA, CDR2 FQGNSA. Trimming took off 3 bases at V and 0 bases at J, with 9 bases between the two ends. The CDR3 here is CASSLLSVSGNTIYF. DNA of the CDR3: TGTGCCAGCAGCTTGCTCTCAGTCTCTGGAAACACCATATATTTT.

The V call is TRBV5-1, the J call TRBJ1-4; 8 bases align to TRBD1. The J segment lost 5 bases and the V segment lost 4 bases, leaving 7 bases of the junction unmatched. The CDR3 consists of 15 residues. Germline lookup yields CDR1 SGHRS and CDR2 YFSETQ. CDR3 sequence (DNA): TGCGCCAGCAGCCAACCGGGACAGGAGAATGAAAAACTGTTTTTT. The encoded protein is CASSQPGQENEKLFF.

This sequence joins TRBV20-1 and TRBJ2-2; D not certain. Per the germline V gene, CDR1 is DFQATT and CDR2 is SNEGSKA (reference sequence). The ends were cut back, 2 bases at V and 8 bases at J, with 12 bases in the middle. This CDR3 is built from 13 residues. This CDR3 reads CSARLQYKGELFF. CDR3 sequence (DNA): TGCAGTGCTAGACTCCAGTATAAGGGGGAGCTGTTTTTT.

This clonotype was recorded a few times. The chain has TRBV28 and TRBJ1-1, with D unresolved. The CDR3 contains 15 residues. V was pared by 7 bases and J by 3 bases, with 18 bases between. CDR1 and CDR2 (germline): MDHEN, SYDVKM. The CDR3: CASNSAGKVDTEAFF. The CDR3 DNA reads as TGTGCCAGCAATTCGGCGGGGAAGGTGGACACTGAAGCTTTCTTT.

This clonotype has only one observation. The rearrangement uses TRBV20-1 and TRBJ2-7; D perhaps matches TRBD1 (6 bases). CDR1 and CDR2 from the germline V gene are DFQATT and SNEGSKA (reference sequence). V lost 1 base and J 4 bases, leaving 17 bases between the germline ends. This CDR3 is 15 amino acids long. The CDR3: CSARGEGTPRYEQYF. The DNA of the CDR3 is TGCAGTGCTAGAGGGGAAGGGACACCCCGTTACGAGCAGTACTTC.

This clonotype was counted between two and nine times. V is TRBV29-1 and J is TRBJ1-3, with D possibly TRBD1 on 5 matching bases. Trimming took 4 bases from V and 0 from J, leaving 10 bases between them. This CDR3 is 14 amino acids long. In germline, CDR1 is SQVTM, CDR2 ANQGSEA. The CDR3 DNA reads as TGCAGCGTTGCGGACACCAGCTCTGGAAACACCATATATTTT. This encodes CSVADTSSGNTIYF.

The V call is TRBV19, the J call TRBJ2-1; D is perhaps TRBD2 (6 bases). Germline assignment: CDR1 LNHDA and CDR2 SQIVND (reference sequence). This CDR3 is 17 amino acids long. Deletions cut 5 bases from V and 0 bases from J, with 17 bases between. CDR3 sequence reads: CASSPGSGSRSYNEQFF. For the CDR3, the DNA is TGTGCCAGTAGTCCCGGTTCCGGGAGCCGCTCCTACAATGAGCAGTTCTTC.

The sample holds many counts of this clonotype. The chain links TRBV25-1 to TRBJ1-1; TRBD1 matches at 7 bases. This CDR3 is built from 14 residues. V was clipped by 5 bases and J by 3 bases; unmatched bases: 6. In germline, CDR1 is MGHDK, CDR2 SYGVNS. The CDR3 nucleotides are TGTGCCAGCAGTTTGACAGGGAGACACACTGAAGCTTTCTTT. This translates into CASSLTGRHTEAFF.

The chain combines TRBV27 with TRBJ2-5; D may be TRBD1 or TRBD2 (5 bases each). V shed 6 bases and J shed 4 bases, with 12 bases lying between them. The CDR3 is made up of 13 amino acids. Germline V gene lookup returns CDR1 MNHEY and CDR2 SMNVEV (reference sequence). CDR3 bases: TGTGCCAGCAGATTTGGGGACGGAGAGACCCAGTACTTC. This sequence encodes CASRFGDGETQYF.

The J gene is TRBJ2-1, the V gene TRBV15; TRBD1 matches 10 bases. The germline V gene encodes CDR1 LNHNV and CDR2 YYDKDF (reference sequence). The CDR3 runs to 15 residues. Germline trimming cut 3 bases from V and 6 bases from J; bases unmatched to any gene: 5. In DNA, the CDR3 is TGTGCCACCAGCAGCGACAGGGGGCTTATCAATGAGCAGTTCTTC. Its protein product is CATSSDRGLINEQFF. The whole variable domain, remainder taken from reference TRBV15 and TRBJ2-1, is DAMVIQNPRYQVTQFGKPVTLSCSQTLNHNVMYWYQQKSSQAPKLLFHYYDKDFNNEADTPDNFQSRRPNTSFCFLDIRSPGLGDTAMYLCATSSDRGLINEQFFGPGTRLTVL.

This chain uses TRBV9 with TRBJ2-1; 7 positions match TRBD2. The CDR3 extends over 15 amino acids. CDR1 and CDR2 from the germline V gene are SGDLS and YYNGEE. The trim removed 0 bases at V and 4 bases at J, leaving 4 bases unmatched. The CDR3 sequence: CASSVVPSGYNEQFF. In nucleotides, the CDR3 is TGTGCCAGCAGCGTAGTCCCTAGCGGATACAATGAGCAGTTCTTC.

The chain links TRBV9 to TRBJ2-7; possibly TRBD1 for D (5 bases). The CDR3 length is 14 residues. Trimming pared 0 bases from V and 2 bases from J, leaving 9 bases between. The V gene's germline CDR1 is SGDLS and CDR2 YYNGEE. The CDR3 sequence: CASSVAVQAYEQYF. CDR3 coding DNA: TGTGCCAGCAGCGTAGCGGTACAGGCCTACGAGCAGTACTTC.

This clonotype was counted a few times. CDR3 sequence: CASSGTSGNADTQYF. As DNA, the CDR3 is TGTGCCAGTAGCGGGACTAGCGGGAACGCAGATACGCAGTATTTT. The genes are TRBV19 and TRBJ2-3; 13 nucleotides line up with TRBD2. V lost 6 bases and J lost 4; bases outside the gene matches: 4. The CDR3 totals 15 residues. Germline V CDR1 and CDR2: LNHDA, SQIVND (reference sequence).

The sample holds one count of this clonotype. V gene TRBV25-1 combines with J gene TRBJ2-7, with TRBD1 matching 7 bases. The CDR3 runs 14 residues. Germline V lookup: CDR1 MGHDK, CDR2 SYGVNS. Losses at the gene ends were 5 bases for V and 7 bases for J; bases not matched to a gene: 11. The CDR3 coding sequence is TGTGCCAGCAGTTCTCCGGGACAGACGGGTGAGCAGTACTTC. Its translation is CASSSPGQTGEQYF.

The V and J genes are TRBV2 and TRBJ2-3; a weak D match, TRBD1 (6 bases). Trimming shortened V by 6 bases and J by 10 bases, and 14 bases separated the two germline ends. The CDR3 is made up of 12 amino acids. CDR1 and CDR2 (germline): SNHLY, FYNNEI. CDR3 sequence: CASSTLQGSQYF. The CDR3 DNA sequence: TGTGCCAGCAGCACATTACAGGGATCGCAGTATTTT.

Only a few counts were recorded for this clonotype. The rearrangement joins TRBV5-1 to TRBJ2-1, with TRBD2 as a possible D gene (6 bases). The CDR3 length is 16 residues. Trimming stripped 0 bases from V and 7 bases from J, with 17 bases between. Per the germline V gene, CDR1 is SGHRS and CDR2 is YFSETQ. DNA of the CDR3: TGCGCCAGCAGCTTGGTTTTAGCGGCGACGGGGAATGAGCAGTTCTTC. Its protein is CASSLVLAATGNEQFF.

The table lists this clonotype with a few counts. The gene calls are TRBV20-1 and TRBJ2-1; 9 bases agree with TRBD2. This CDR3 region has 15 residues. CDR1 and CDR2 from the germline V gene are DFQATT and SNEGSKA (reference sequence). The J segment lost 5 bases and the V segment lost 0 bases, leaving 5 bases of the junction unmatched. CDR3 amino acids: CSARDGGRAHNEQFF. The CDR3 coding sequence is TGCAGTGCTAGAGATGGCGGGAGGGCCCACAATGAGCAGTTCTTC.

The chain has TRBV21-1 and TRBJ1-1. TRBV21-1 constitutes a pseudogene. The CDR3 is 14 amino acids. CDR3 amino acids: CASSKGHWNTEAFF. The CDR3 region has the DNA TGTGCCAGCAGCAAAGGACATTGGAACACTGAAGCTTTCTTT.

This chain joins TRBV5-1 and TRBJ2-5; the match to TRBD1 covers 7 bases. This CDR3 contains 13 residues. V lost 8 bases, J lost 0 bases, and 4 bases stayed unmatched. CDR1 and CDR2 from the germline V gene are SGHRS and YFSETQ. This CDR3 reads CASGTGDQETQYF. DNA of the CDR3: TGCGCCAGTGGCACAGGGGACCAAGAGACCCAGTACTTC. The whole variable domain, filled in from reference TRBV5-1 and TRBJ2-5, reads KAGVTQTPRYLIKTRGQQVTLSCSPISGHRSVSWYQQTPGQGLQFLFEYFSETQRNKGNFPGRFSGRQFSNSRSEMNVSTLELGDSALYLCASGTGDQETQYFGPGTRLLVL.

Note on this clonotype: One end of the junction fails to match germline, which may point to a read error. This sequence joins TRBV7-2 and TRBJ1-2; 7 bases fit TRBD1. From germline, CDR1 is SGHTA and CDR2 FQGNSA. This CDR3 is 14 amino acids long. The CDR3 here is CASSFLSRGYGHTF. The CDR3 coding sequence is TGTGCCAGCAGCTTTTTATCCAGGGGGTATGGCCACACCTTC.

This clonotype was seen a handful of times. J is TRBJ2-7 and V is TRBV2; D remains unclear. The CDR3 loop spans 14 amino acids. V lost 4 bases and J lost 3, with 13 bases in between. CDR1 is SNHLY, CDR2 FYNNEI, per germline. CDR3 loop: CASSAPEDLYEQYF. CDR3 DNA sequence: TGTGCCAGCAGTGCGCCAGAAGATCTCTACGAGCAGTACTTC.

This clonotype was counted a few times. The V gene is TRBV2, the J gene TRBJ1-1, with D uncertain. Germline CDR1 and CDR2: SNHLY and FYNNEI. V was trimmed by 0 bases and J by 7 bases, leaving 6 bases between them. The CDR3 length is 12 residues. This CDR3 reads CASSEAMDEAFF. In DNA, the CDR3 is TGTGCCAGCAGTGAAGCGATGGATGAAGCTTTCTTT.

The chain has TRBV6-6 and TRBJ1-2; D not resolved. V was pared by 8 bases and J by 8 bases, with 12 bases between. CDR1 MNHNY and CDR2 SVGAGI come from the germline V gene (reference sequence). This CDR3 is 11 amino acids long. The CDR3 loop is CASGNERGYTF. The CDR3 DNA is TGTGCCAGCGGCAACGAGAGGGGCTACACCTTC.